The 29 T cell receptor beta chains reported below all come from one sample, sequenced in a study of blood T cell repertoires in COVID-19. Generated by immunoSEQ multiplex PCR, the TCRdb table keeps only in-frame clones and is missing some. The data hold approximately 390,000 clones, with around 87% observed a single time. Sequencing used peripheral blood. These receptors came from a woman aged 60-70 years with COVID-19, enrolled during active disease.

This sequence joins TRBV4-1 and TRBJ1-2; TRBD1 is a possible D gene (6 bases). CDR1 and CDR2 (germline): MGHRA, YSYEKL. The CDR3 is made up of 15 amino acids. Trimming pared 3 bases from V and 6 bases from J, leaving 17 bases between. The CDR3 is CASSQPGQQNNGYTF. CDR3 sequence (DNA): TGCGCCAGCAGCCAGCCCGGACAGCAAAATAATGGCTACACCTTC.

The V gene is TRBV10-3, the J gene TRBJ2-7; TRBD2 matches at 8 bases. CDR1 is ENHRY and CDR2 is SYGVKD in the germline V gene. The CDR3 spans 15 residues. V trimming: 3 bases; J trimming: 2 bases; junction bases outside the gene matches: 6. The CDR3 DNA reads as TGTGCCATCAGTGAAGGTACTAGCGGAACCTACGAGCAGTACTTC. Amino acids: CAISEGTSGTYEQYF.

This clone showed up just a few times. The rearrangement uses TRBV12-3 or TRBV12-4 and TRBJ1-1, with D uncertain. Trimming took 8 bases from V and 0 from J, leaving 7 bases between them. There are 12 residues in the CDR3. The CDR3 DNA follows: TGTGCCAGCTCGGGGATGAACACTGAAGCTTTCTTT. It codes for CASSGMNTEAFF.

CDR3 sequence (DNA): TGTGCCAGCAGGTCTAGCGCCCAGAGTAGGGAGCAGTTCTTC. Amino acid sequence: CASRSSAQSREQFF. The chain is built from TRBV7-9 and TRBJ2-1, with D possibly matching TRBD2 (6 bases). Deletions cut 6 bases from V and 10 bases from J, with 19 bases between. Per the germline V gene, CDR1 is SEHNR and CDR2 is FQNEAQ (reference sequence). The CDR3 spans 14 residues.

This chain uses TRBV7-6 with TRBJ2-2; D uncertain. Germline lookup yields CDR1 SGHVS and CDR2 FNYEAQ. The CDR3 loop spans 14 amino acids. Trimming removed 2 bases at V and 7 bases at J, with 11 bases between. CDR3 region: CASSLYGSGGELFF. For the CDR3, the DNA is TGTGCCAGCAGCTTATATGGATCGGGCGGGGAGCTGTTTTTT.

This chain uses TRBV3-1 (or the pseudogene TRBV3-2) with TRBJ2-3; 7 positions match TRBD2. Germline CDR1 LGHDT, CDR2 YNNKEL (reference sequence). J lost 1 base, V lost 4 bases, and 5 bases had no gene match. This CDR3 is 15 amino acids long. CDR3: CASSPFAGGTDTQYF. CDR3 nucleotide sequence: TGTGCCAGCAGCCCTTTCGCGGGGGGCACAGATACGCAGTATTTT.

This clone is a singleton in its sample. The chain uses TRBV5-1 and TRBJ1-2, with TRBD1 as a possible D gene (5 bases). The germline V gene encodes CDR1 SGHRS and CDR2 YFSETQ. CDR3 length equals 13 residues. V was cut by 5 bases and J by 0 bases, with 8 bases left in between. CDR3 amino acids: CASRRGTNYGYTF. The CDR3 DNA follows: TGCGCCAGCAGAAGGGGAACTAACTATGGCTACACCTTC.

This sequence joins TRBV11-2 and TRBJ1-1; TRBD1 agrees at 8 bases. This CDR3 has 14 residues. Germline assignment: CDR1 SGHAT and CDR2 FQNNGV. The V segment lost 7 bases and the J segment 4 bases; nucleotides outside the gene matches: 8. The CDR3 spells CASIAQGGVTEAFF. CDR3 in DNA: TGTGCCAGCATCGCACAGGGGGGGGTCACTGAAGCTTTCTTT.

The V call is TRBV9, the J call TRBJ2-1; TRBD2 matches 10 bases. Germline V gives CDR1 SGDLS, CDR2 YYNGEE. The trim removed 4 bases at V and 7 bases at J, leaving 17 bases unmatched. This CDR3 has 18 amino acids. CDR3 loop: CASSPPGGLAGAGNEQFF. In DNA form, the CDR3 reads TGTGCCAGCAGCCCCCCCGGTGGGCTAGCGGGGGCAGGGAATGAGCAGTTCTTC.

The V gene is TRBV3-1 (or the pseudogene TRBV3-2), the J gene TRBJ2-2, with D possibly TRBD2 on 5 matching bases. This CDR3 contains 13 residues. Germline assignment: CDR1 LGHDT and CDR2 YNNKEL (reference sequence). Trimming took off 2 bases at V and 7 bases at J, with 8 bases between the two ends. The CDR3 region is CASSQIEGGELFF. DNA for the CDR3: TGTGCCAGCAGCCAAATAGAGGGCGGGGAGCTGTTTTTT.

This clone was found a few times. The chain combines TRBV19 with TRBJ1-3, with 7 bases identical to TRBD1. Per germline, CDR1 LNHDA and CDR2 SQIVND (reference sequence). The CDR3 spans 15 residues. The J segment lost 0 bases and the V segment lost 6 bases, leaving 5 bases of the junction unmatched. The chain's CDR3 is CASRLGTASGNTIYF. The CDR3 DNA reads as TGTGCCAGTAGGCTCGGGACAGCCTCTGGAAACACCATATATTTT.

The chain carries TRBV5-1 and TRBJ2-3, with a possible D match to TRBD2 (6 bases). The length of the CDR3 is 15 residues. V lost 2 bases to trimming and J lost 2 bases, with 12 bases between them. The germline CDR1 and CDR2 sequences are SGHRS and YFSETQ. CDR3 protein: CASSFKGGTTDTQYF. In nucleotides, the CDR3 is TGCGCCAGCAGCTTTAAAGGAGGGACCACAGATACGCAGTATTTT.

The chain combines TRBV19 with TRBJ2-7; D remains ambiguous. The CDR3 has 15 residues. The germline V and J ends were trimmed by 1 base and 1 base, with 11 bases remaining between them. CDR1 is LNHDA and CDR2 is SQIVND in the germline V gene (reference sequence). CDR3 sequence (DNA): TGTGCCAGTAGTATAGGACTTGGCGGTTCCTACGAGCAGTACTTC. Protein product: CASSIGLGGSYEQYF.

Only one count was recorded for this clone. The chain carries TRBV15 and TRBJ1-3; D call uncertain. Germline V CDR1 and CDR2: LNHNV, YYDKDF (reference sequence). This CDR3 comprises 15 residues. The germline V and J ends were trimmed by 5 bases and 0 bases, with 11 bases remaining between them. The CDR3 is CATSPTRVSGNTIYF. DNA for the CDR3: TGTGCCACCAGCCCAACGAGGGTCTCTGGAAACACCATATATTTT.

This chain uses TRBV19 with TRBJ1-5; 7 positions agree with TRBD1. V dropped 2 bases and J dropped 3; count of bases not matched to a gene: 4. CDR3 length: 15 residues. CDR1 is LNHDA, CDR2 SQIVND, per germline (reference sequence). In nucleotides, the CDR3 is TGTGCCAGTAGTATATTTGGACAGGCCAATCAGCCCCAGCATTTT. It yields the protein CASSIFGQANQPQHF.

The chain links TRBV3-1 (or the pseudogene TRBV3-2) to TRBJ1-2, with a tentative D call TRBD1 (6 bases). The CDR3 contains 13 residues. The germline gives CDR1 LGHDT, CDR2 YNNKEL (reference sequence). The V and J ends lost 5 bases and 6 bases respectively, with 13 bases between them. Here the CDR3 reads CASSYRTADGYTF. CDR3 in DNA: TGTGCCAGCAGCTATCGGACAGCCGATGGCTACACCTTC.

The V gene is TRBV5-4, the J gene TRBJ2-7, with TRBD1 matching over 7 bases. The CDR3 sequence is 15 residues long. The germline gives CDR1 SGHNT, CDR2 YYREEE (reference sequence). Unmatched junction bases numbered 10, after V lost 3 bases and J lost 4 bases. The CDR3 DNA follows: TGTGCCAGCAGCTCGCCCCCGGGACAGCCATACGAGCAGTACTTC. Its translation: CASSSPPGQPYEQYF.

J is TRBJ2-1 and V is TRBV4-1, with TRBD1 identical over 7 bases. The CDR3 runs to 13 residues. Germline values: CDR1 MGHRA, CDR2 YSYEKL. V was clipped by 3 bases and J by 8 bases; unmatched bases: 4. This CDR3 is CASSHKGAYEQFF. CDR3 DNA: TGCGCCAGCAGCCATAAGGGGGCTTATGAGCAGTTCTTC.

The chain employs TRBV18 and TRBJ1-4; 10 nucleotides agree with TRBD1. The CDR3 loop spans 15 amino acids. Germline-derived CDR1 and CDR2 are KGHSH and LQKENI. Losses at the gene ends were 8 bases for V and 5 bases for J; bases not matched to a gene: 8. The CDR3 is CASHQWTGGNEKLFF. CDR3 nucleotides: TGTGCCAGCCACCAATGGACAGGGGGGAATGAAAAACTGTTTTTT.

The V gene is TRBV5-1, the J gene TRBJ2-5; 9 bases fit TRBD2. Germline V gene lookup returns CDR1 SGHRS and CDR2 YFSETQ. The length of the CDR3 is 16 residues. Germline trimming cut 1 base from V and 5 bases from J; bases unmatched to any gene: 9. This CDR3 reads CASSLPVGTSWETQYF. CDR3 coding DNA: TGCGCCAGCAGCTTGCCGGTAGGGACTAGCTGGGAGACCCAGTACTTC.

This clone has a handful of counts. The chain recombines TRBV5-1 with TRBJ1-5; tentative D call: TRBD1 (6 bases). The CDR3 is made up of 15 amino acids. V was trimmed by 3 bases and J by 3 bases, leaving 13 bases between them. Germline V gene sequence: CDR1 SGHRS, CDR2 YFSETQ. Here the CDR3 reads CASSSGVGHNQPQHF. Written as DNA, the CDR3 is TGCGCCAGCAGCTCAGGGGTAGGTCACAATCAGCCCCAGCATTTT.

V usage is TRBV18 and J usage is TRBJ2-1; D perhaps matches TRBD1 (5 bases). V dropped 6 bases and J dropped 0 bases, with 12 bases sitting between them. Germline-derived CDR1 and CDR2 are KGHSH and LQKENI. The CDR3 is 15 residues long. The CDR3 coding sequence is TGTGCCAGCTCCTTGACAGATATCTCCTACAATGAGCAGTTCTTC. Its translation is CASSLTDISYNEQFF.

This rearrangement joins TRBV6-5 to TRBJ1-4, with D possibly being TRBD1 (5 bases). CDR1 is MNHEY, CDR2 SVGAGI, per germline. Trimming removed 0 bases from V and 8 bases from J, with 16 bases in between. The CDR3 loop spans 16 amino acids. CDR3 in amino acids: CASSYSGGGVGEKLFF. The CDR3 coding sequence is TGTGCCAGCAGTTACTCGGGCGGGGGAGTCGGGGAAAAACTGTTTTTT.

The rearrangement links TRBV18 to TRBJ1-1, with D maybe TRBD1 (5 bases). V lost 0 bases and J lost 4, with 18 bases in between. The CDR3 has 17 amino acids. Germline V gives CDR1 KGHSH, CDR2 LQKENI. CDR3 region: CASSPPYLRGAGTEAFF. The DNA of the CDR3 is TGTGCCAGCTCACCACCATATCTCCGCGGGGCGGGCACTGAAGCTTTCTTT.

The chain couples TRBV27 to TRBJ1-2; the D is unclear. V was cut by 4 bases and J by 3 bases, with 9 bases left in between. Germline assignment: CDR1 MNHEY and CDR2 SMNVEV (reference sequence). The CDR3 extends over 13 amino acids. CDR3 sequence: CASSSGTYYGYTF. The CDR3 DNA reads TGTGCCAGCAGTTCGGGTACTTACTATGGCTACACCTTC.

CDR3 sequence reads: CASSFTGVGTEAFF. The CDR3 bases are TGTGCCAGCAGCTTCACAGGGGTGGGCACTGAAGCTTTCTTT. The rearrangement joins TRBV7-3 to TRBJ1-1, with 7 bases that match TRBD1. This CDR3 has 14 residues. The V and J ends lost 3 bases and 4 bases, in that order; junction bases with no gene match: 5. Per germline, CDR1 SGHTA and CDR2 FQGTGA.

The V and J genes are TRBV10-3 and TRBJ2-3, with D possibly TRBD1 on 6 matching bases. Between the trimmed V and J ends, which lost 0 bases and 2 bases, there was a span of 9 bases. Germline V gene lookup returns CDR1 ENHRY and CDR2 SYGVKD. The CDR3 contains 15 residues. The CDR3 DNA reads TGTGCCATCAGTGAGTCCAGACAGGACACAGATACGCAGTATTTT. This encodes CAISESRQDTDTQYF.

This CDR3 is CASRPTRFRGLGNEQFF. In nucleotides, the CDR3 is TGTGCCAGCAGGCCAACCCGCTTCCGGGGACTTGGCAATGAGCAGTTCTTC. The chain recombines TRBV27 with TRBJ2-1; TRBD2 might be the D (6 bases). V was cut by 6 bases and J by 6 bases, with 24 bases left in between. The CDR3 sequence is 17 residues long. The germline V gene has CDR1 MNHEY and CDR2 SMNVEV (reference sequence).

On this clone: This CDR3 is also generated by other DNA sequences in the sample. V gene TRBV19 combines with J gene TRBJ2-2; D gene ambiguous. Trimming left V 3 bases short and J 8 bases short, with 4 bases between. CDR3 length: 11 residues. CDR1 is LNHDA, CDR2 SQIVND, per germline (reference sequence). The CDR3 sequence is CASSIRGELFF. As DNA, the CDR3 is TGTGCCAGTAGTATCCGGGGGGAGCTGTTTTTT.